Given below is one TCR beta chain in context. The entry originates in a study of cytomegalovirus exposure and HLA in healthy donors. The CDR3 totals 17 residues. Germline V gives CDR1 LGHNA, CDR2 YNFKEQ. V was shortened by 5 bases and J by 2 bases, with 20 bases between the two germline ends. PCR involved 60 Vbeta and 13 Jbeta primers. TCRdb's copy holds only in-frame clones and misses some; the assay was immunoSEQ multiplex PCR. Altogether 75,000 to 100,000 clones are present, roughly 77% being singletons, with the ten largest covering 5.5% to 8%. This rearrangement joins TRBV4-2 to TRBJ2-3; D perhaps matches TRBD2 (6 bases). This receptor was obtained from a man aged 25 to 40 in good health and CMV-seronegative. Sequencing was done on a sample of PBMCs. DNA for the CDR3: TGTGCCAGCAGCGACAAGCTAGAGGGACTCCACACAGATACGCAGTATTTT. Its translation is CASSDKLEGLHTDTQYF.